This record concerns one T cell receptor beta chain sequence. Its antigen is not identified. This entry belongs to a study of PD-L1 blockade in urothelial cancer. At the level of the study: Earlier, patients had received 0 to 3 chemotherapy regimens. Blood analysis took place 3 weeks (second dose) and 6 weeks after treatment start. Across blood samples, T cells had a median count of 141,255.

The sample's time point: peripheral blood 6 weeks after treatment start. Study observations and caveats: Having blood TCR clonality under the median before treatment predicted better survival.

The CDR3 covers 15 residues. The germline V gene encodes CDR1 SGHTA and CDR2 FQGNSA. V gave up 5 bases and J gave up 6 bases; unmatched junction bases: 11. TCRdb keeps only in-frame clones here, not all; method: immunoSEQ multiplex PCR. The data hold some 51,000 clones, with 88% observed a single time. This chain joins TRBV7-2 and TRBJ2-3, with 7 bases fitting TRBD2. The origin of this receptor is a man aged 60 to 69 with urothelial cancer. Sequenced here: PBMCs, sampled around atezolizumab (anti-PD-L1) treatment. The CDR3 is CASSPRGTTTDTQYF. The DNA of the CDR3 is TGTGCCAGCAGCCCCCGGGGGACTACAACTGATACGCAGTATTTT.